The 4 T cell receptor beta chains presented below share a single source sample, sequenced in a study of T cells in narcolepsy. This table comes from immunoSEQ multiplex PCR, and its TCRdb copy is limited to in-frame clones, with some not included. In the table there are 11,000 or so clones, 94% of which are singletons. Sequences were obtained from CD45RA- memory CD4+ T cells from PBMCs. The receptors come from a human donor with narcolepsy.

This chain links TRBV5-1 with TRBJ1-1; 9 positions match TRBD1. Looked up from germline, CDR1 is SGHRS and CDR2 is YFSETQ. The V and J ends lost 0 bases and 8 bases, in that order; junction bases with no gene match: 8. There are 15 residues in the CDR3. The CDR3 DNA follows: TGCGCCAGCAGCTTGGCCCACGGGACAGGGAGGGAAGCTTTCTTT. Encoded protein: CASSLAHGTGREAFF. Full variable domain (outside the CDR3, taken from reference TRBV5-1 and TRBJ1-1): KAGVTQTPRYLIKTRGQQVTLSCSPISGHRSVSWYQQTPGQGLQFLFEYFSETQRNKGNFPGRFSGRQFSNSRSEMNVSTLELGDSALYLCASSLAHGTGREAFFGQGTRLTVV.

This sequence joins TRBV18 and TRBJ2-5; 13 bases are a match to TRBD2. CDR1 KGHSH and CDR2 LQKENI come from the germline V gene. The ends lost 6 bases at V and 8 bases at J; junction bases unmatched: 12. There are 16 residues in the CDR3. CDR3 sequence (DNA): TGTGCCAGCTCTCAAGGACTAGCGGGGGACCCGGGAACCCAGTACTTC. This translates into CASSQGLAGDPGTQYF.

This rearrangement joins TRBV9 to TRBJ2-3; D is uncertain. The germline CDR1 and CDR2 sequences are SGDLS and YYNGEE. V lost 4 bases, J lost 0 bases, and 12 bases lay in between. The CDR3 is made up of 15 amino acids. The CDR3 DNA is TGTGCCAGCAGCATCAGCATCACCAGCACAGATACGCAGTATTTT. Protein sequence: CASSISITSTDTQYF.

The chain's CDR3 is CASSQVGASGTSTDTQYF. The CDR3 DNA follows: TGCGCCAGCAGCCAAGTTGGGGCTAGCGGAACTAGCACAGATACGCAGTATTTT. The chain combines TRBV4-1 with TRBJ2-3; 7 nucleotides match TRBD2. This CDR3 spans 18 amino acids. The V segment lost 1 base and the J segment 0 bases; nucleotides outside the gene matches: 10. From germline, CDR1 is MGHRA and CDR2 YSYEKL.